Below, 22 T cell receptor beta chains from the same sample are listed, as sequenced in a study of blood T cells in healthy people across ages. The authors ran a second PCR of about 7 to 11 cycles using a sample-barcoded 5' primer and a J-beta primer mix. TCRdb reanalysed the 5' RACE reads using MiXCR and keeps one entry per CDR3 protein. The table includes around 970,000 distinct CDR3 sequences, roughly 51% detected once. The sequenced material came from blood. All receptors derive from a woman aged 60-70 years in good health.

A few counts support this clonotype. The chain uses TRBV4-2 and TRBJ2-7; D gene unclear. Per germline, CDR1 LGHNA and CDR2 YNFKEQ. Deletions cut 0 bases from V and 3 bases from J, with 6 bases between. The CDR3 consists of 13 residues. CDR3 loop: CASSQEVGYEQYF. The DNA for the CDR3 is TGTGCCAGCAGCCAAGAGGTCGGCTACGAGCAGTACTTC.

This clonotype was seen only a few times. The chain links TRBV7-9 to TRBJ2-7, with D uncertain. Germline CDR1 is SEHNR and CDR2 is FQNEAQ (reference sequence). V gave up 3 bases and J gave up 3 bases, with 12 bases separating them. The CDR3 runs 14 residues. CDR3: CASSLGNIGYEQYF. The CDR3 DNA is TGTGCCAGCAGCTTGGGGAATATCGGCTACGAGCAGTACTTC.

Points on this clonotype: An end of the junction differs from the germline gene, which may be a read error. The CDR3 is CASSTDGSGTNVLTF. CDR3 sequence (DNA): TGTGCCAGCAGTACGGACGGCTCTGGGACCAACGTCCTGACTTTC. The chain carries TRBV28 and TRBJ2-6; D uncertain. The CDR3 consists of 15 residues. In germline, CDR1 is MDHEN, CDR2 SYDVKM.

DNA for the CDR3: TGTGCCAGCAGCTTAGCAAGCGCGGCTGGCCATGGCTACACCTTC. Its protein is CASSLASAAGHGYTF. This chain joins TRBV7-9 and TRBJ1-2, with D unclear. Between the trimmed V and J ends, which lost 0 bases and 6 bases, there was a span of 14 bases. Germline assignment: CDR1 SEHNR and CDR2 FQNEAQ (reference sequence). This CDR3 has 15 amino acids.

The rearrangement uses TRBV7-6 and TRBJ2-1, with 11 bases identical to TRBD2. The ends lost 1 base at V and 7 bases at J; junction bases unmatched: 6. CDR3 length: 16 residues. Germline assignment: CDR1 SGHVS and CDR2 FNYEAQ. CDR3 DNA: TGTGCCAGCAGCTTAGGGCTAGCGGGAGGCGGGAATGAGCAGTTCTTC. Its protein is CASSLGLAGGGNEQFF.

This clonotype was recorded at least ten times. V gene TRBV27 combines with J gene TRBJ2-7; 7 nucleotides line up with TRBD2. CDR1 and CDR2 from the germline V gene are MNHEY and SMNVEV (reference sequence). The CDR3 totals 14 residues. V lost 4 bases to trimming and J lost 3 bases; unmatched junction nucleotides: 6. The CDR3 here is CASSSGLAVYEQYF. CDR3 DNA: TGTGCCAGCAGTTCCGGGCTAGCGGTCTACGAGCAGTACTTC.

The V and J genes are TRBV6-2 or TRBV6-3 and TRBJ2-3; D gene uncertain. This CDR3 contains 15 residues. Per the germline V gene, CDR1 is MNHEY and CDR2 is SVGEGT. With 5 bases removed from V and 3 bases from J, the gap between germline ends came to 15 bases. The CDR3 protein is CASSVAGLGTDTQYF. The CDR3 DNA reads as TGTGCCAGCAGTGTCGCCGGCCTAGGGACAGATACGCAGTATTTT.

The chain carries TRBV5-4 and TRBJ2-3, with D tentatively TRBD2 (6 bases). The CDR3 runs 13 residues. CDR1 SGHNT and CDR2 YYREEE come from the germline V gene (reference sequence). V was trimmed by 6 bases and J by 5 bases, leaving 13 bases between them. The CDR3 reads CASNAGTEDTQYF. CDR3 nucleotides: TGTGCCAGCAACGCGGGAACTGAAGATACGCAGTATTTT.

V gene TRBV29-1 combines with J gene TRBJ2-5; 15 bases agree with TRBD2. V dropped 4 bases and J dropped 4; count of bases not matched to a gene: 4. The CDR3 sequence is 15 residues long. Per the germline V gene, CDR1 is SQVTM and CDR2 is ANQGSEA. CDR3 loop: CSVGTSGRESETQYF. As DNA, the CDR3 is TGCAGCGTTGGGACTAGCGGGAGGGAGTCAGAGACCCAGTACTTC.

This clonotype was counted between two and nine times. The rearrangement uses TRBV25-1 and TRBJ2-3; the D is unclear. CDR1 and CDR2 (germline): MGHDK, SYGVNS. The CDR3 runs 14 residues. Deletions cut 1 base from V and 1 base from J, with 6 bases between. The CDR3 DNA sequence: TGTGCCAGCAGTGAATTTGTCGGCACAGATACGCAGTATTTT. Translated: CASSEFVGTDTQYF. Together with reference TRBV25-1 and TRBJ2-3, the CDR3 gives the full variable domain: EADIYQTPRYLVIGTGKKITLECSQTMGHDKMYWYQQDPGMELHLIHYSYGVNSTEKGDLSSESTVSRIRTEHFPLTLESARPSHTSQYLCASSEFVGTDTQYFGPGTRLTVL.

This clonotype was observed many times. The V gene is TRBV7-2, the J gene TRBJ2-5; 11 nucleotides line up with TRBD2. Looked up from germline, CDR1 is SGHTA and CDR2 is FQGNSA. CDR3 size: 15 residues. After removal of 4 bases from V and 6 bases from J, the junction contained 7 bases not matched to a gene. The CDR3: CASSSALAGVQTQYF. The CDR3 DNA reads as TGTGCCAGCAGCTCCGCACTAGCGGGAGTGCAGACCCAGTACTTC.

This clonotype was counted a few times. The rearrangement uses TRBV15 and TRBJ2-3; 9 positions match TRBD1. J was trimmed by 3 bases and V by 2 bases; bases with no gene match: 9. The CDR3 sequence is 17 residues long. Germline lookup yields CDR1 LNHNV and CDR2 YYDKDF (reference sequence). The CDR3 DNA follows: TGTGCCACCAGCAGAACGTCCGGGACAGGGCGGACAGATACGCAGTATTTT. Encoded protein: CATSRTSGTGRTDTQYF.

This clonotype was detected a few times. The V call is TRBV6-6, the J call TRBJ2-7; possibly TRBD1 for D (6 bases). V lost 9 bases to trimming and J lost 3 bases, with 15 bases between them. This CDR3 spans 13 amino acids. Looked up from germline, CDR1 is MNHNY and CDR2 is SVGAGI (reference sequence). The CDR3 DNA is TGTGCCAGTGAGCAGGACAGAAACTACGAGCAGTACTTC. Residues: CASEQDRNYEQYF.

The V call is TRBV12-3 or TRBV12-4, the J call TRBJ2-7, with 7 bases that match TRBD2. The CDR3 length is 14 residues. The V and J ends lost 8 bases and 2 bases, in that order; junction bases with no gene match: 9. CDR3 amino acids: CASSRGAGAYEQYF. The DNA for the CDR3 is TGTGCCAGCTCACGAGGGGCGGGAGCCTACGAGCAGTACTTC.

This clonotype was observed a handful of times. The chain combines TRBV4-3 with TRBJ2-3, with 14 bases fitting TRBD2. CDR1 and CDR2 from the germline V gene are LGHNA and YSLEER. The CDR3 runs to 16 residues. Unmatched junction bases numbered 6, after V lost 1 base and J lost 9 bases. CDR3 residues: CASSQGGTSGSGTQYF. CDR3 DNA: TGCGCCAGCAGCCAAGGTGGGACTAGCGGGAGTGGGACGCAGTATTTT.

The chain is built from TRBV11-2 and TRBJ2-1; 7 bases fit TRBD2. The CDR3 length is 15 residues. V lost 1 base and J lost 5; bases outside the gene matches: 5. Germline CDR1 reads SGHAT; CDR2 reads FQNNGV. The CDR3 DNA sequence: TGTGCCAGCAGCTTAGTGTGGCTAGCGGACAATGAGCAGTTCTTC. It yields the protein CASSLVWLADNEQFF.

This clonotype was detected once. The chain combines TRBV28 with TRBJ2-1; a possible D gene is TRBD1 (6 bases). The germline gives CDR1 MDHEN, CDR2 SYDVKM. CDR3 length: 12 residues. Trimming stripped 8 bases from V and 6 bases from J, with 11 bases between. CDR3 bases: TGTGCCAGCCAGGTCAGGGGCAATGAGCAGTTCTTC. It yields the protein CASQVRGNEQFF.

The rearrangement links TRBV6-4 to TRBJ2-1; TRBD1 or TRBD2 may be the D gene (5 bases each). Germline V lookup: CDR1 MRHNA, CDR2 SNTAGT. Trimming cost V 2 bases and J 4 bases, with 12 bases left between them. This CDR3 is built from 15 residues. This CDR3 reads CASSDAGTAYNEQFF. For the CDR3, the DNA is TGTGCCAGCAGTGACGCCGGGACGGCGTACAATGAGCAGTTCTTC.

This clonotype came up a few times. J is TRBJ2-7 and V is TRBV29-1; 8 bases fit TRBD1. Germline CDR1 reads SQVTM; CDR2 reads ANQGSEA. V gave up 6 bases and J gave up 3 bases; unmatched junction bases: 10. This CDR3 spans 14 amino acids. The CDR3 nucleotides are TGCAGCGTAGGAACCGGGACAGGACTCTACGAGCAGTACTTC. Its protein is CSVGTGTGLYEQYF.

The gene calls are TRBV6-6 and TRBJ2-5; D not resolved. This CDR3 has 12 residues. Trimming shortened V by 4 bases and J by 11 bases, and 14 bases separated the two germline ends. CDR1 and CDR2 (germline): MNHNY, SVGAGI (reference sequence). The CDR3 DNA is TGTGCCAGCAGTTCCCTGGCCAACGGGCAGTACTTC. Protein product: CASSSLANGQYF.

This clonotype was counted between two and nine times. CDR3 region: CASSQDQRGLKQYF. CDR3 in DNA: TGCGCCAGCAGCCAAGATCAAAGGGGGTTGAAGCAGTACTTC. The chain employs TRBV4-1 and TRBJ2-5; TRBD1 is a possible D gene (6 bases). CDR1 and CDR2 from the germline V gene are MGHRA and YSYEKL. Trimming shortened V by 0 bases and J by 11 bases, and 16 bases separated the two germline ends. This CDR3 contains 14 residues.

V is TRBV7-8 and J is TRBJ2-4; D might be TRBD2 (5 bases). The tail of the sequence fits TRBJ2-7 better, so the J call may be wrong. The CDR3 is made up of 15 amino acids. In germline, CDR1 is SGHVS, CDR2 FQNEAQ. CDR3 nucleotides: TGTGCCAGCAGCTTTGAGACTACAATTTACTACGAGCAGTACTTC. Its translation: CASSFETTIYYEQYF.